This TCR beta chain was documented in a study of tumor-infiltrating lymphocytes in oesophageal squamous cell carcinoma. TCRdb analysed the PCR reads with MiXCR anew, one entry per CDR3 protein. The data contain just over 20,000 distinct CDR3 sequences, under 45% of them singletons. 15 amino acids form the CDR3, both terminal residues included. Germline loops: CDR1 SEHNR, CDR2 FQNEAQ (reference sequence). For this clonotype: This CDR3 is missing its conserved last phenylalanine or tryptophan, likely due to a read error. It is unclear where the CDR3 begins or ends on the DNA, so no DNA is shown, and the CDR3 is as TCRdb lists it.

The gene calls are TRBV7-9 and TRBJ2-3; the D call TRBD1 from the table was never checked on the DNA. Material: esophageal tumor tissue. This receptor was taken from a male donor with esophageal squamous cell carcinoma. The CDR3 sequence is CASSLAIGRRQFFGP.